This TCR beta chain was captured in a study of cytomegalovirus exposure and HLA in healthy donors. 60 Vbeta and 13 Jbeta primers were used in PCR. Data came from immunoSEQ multiplex PCR; TCRdb stores just in-frame clones and leaves some out. The sample holds roughly 140,000 clones, around 85% seen once. To note about this clone: The antigen remains unidentified.

Broader study findings: In a later analysis, V- and J-gene trimming of beta chains associated with a DCLRE1C missense variant, replicated independently.

CDR1 and CDR2 (germline): SGHNT, YENEEA. V was trimmed by 4 bases and J by 5 bases, leaving 6 bases between them. There are 12 residues in the CDR3. The J gene is TRBJ2-1, the V gene TRBV11-3; unclear D gene. The source of this sequence is a female donor in good health and CMV-seronegative. The sequenced sample was PBMCs. The CDR3 loop is CASSYRDNEQFF. In DNA form, the CDR3 reads TGTGCCAGCAGCTACCGGGACAATGAGCAGTTCTTC.